What follows is one T cell receptor (beta chain) and its context. This specimen belongs to a study of blood T cell repertoires in COVID-19. Living in about two dozen US areas, the participants were between 18 and 89 years of age. Trimming took 0 bases from V and 3 from J; bases not matched to a gene: 11. This CDR3 has 17 residues. CDR1 is SGHTA and CDR2 is FQGNSA in the germline V gene. Method: immunoSEQ multiplex PCR; TCRdb's copy keeps in-frame clones and lacks some. The table shows 150,000 to 200,000 clones, with over 75% occurring only once. This chain uses TRBV7-2 with TRBJ2-7; 7 bases fit TRBD2. This TCR was recovered from a woman aged 18 to 35 who had recovered from COVID-19. The specimen sequenced was PBMCs or T cells enriched from blood (not recorded which). CDR3: CASSLAGGRSAYYEQYF. The CDR3 coding sequence is TGTGCCAGCAGCTTAGCGGGGGGGAGATCGGCTTACTACGAGCAGTACTTC.